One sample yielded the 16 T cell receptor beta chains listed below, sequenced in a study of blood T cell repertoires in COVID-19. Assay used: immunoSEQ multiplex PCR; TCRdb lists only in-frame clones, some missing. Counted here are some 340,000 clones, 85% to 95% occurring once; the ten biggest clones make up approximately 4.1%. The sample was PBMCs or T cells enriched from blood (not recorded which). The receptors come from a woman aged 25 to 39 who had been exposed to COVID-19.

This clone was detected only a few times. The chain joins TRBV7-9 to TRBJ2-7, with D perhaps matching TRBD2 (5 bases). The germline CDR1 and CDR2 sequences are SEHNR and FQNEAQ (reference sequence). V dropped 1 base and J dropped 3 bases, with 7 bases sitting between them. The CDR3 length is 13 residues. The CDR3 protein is CASSLGTFYEQYF. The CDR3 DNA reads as TGTGCCAGCAGCTTAGGGACTTTCTACGAGCAGTACTTC.

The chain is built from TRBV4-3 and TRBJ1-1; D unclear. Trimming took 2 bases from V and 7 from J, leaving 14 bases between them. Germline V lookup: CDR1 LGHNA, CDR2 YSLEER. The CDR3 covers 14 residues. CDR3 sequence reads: CASSQRGGHLEAFF. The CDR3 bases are TGCGCCAGCAGCCAACGGGGTGGGCACCTTGAAGCTTTCTTT.

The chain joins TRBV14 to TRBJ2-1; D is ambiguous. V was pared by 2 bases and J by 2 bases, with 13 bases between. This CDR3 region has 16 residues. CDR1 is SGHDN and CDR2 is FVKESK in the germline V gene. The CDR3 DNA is TGTGCCAGCAGCCAAACCAGTGTGCCCACCTACAATGAGCAGTTCTTC. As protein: CASSQTSVPTYNEQFF.

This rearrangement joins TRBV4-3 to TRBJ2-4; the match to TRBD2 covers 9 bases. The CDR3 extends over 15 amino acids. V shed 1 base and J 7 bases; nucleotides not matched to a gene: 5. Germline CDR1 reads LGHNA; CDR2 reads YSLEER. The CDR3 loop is CASSQAPAGGNIQYF. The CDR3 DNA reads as TGCGCCAGCAGCCAAGCCCCAGCGGGGGGCAACATTCAGTACTTC.

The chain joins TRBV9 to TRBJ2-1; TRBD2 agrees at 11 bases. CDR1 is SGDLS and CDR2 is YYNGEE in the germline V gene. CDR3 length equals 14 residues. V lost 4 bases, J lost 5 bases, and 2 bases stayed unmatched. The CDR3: CASSISGGDNEQFF. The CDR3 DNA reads TGTGCCAGCAGCATTAGCGGGGGGGACAATGAGCAGTTCTTC.

Here the CDR3 DNA reads TGTGCCAGCAGCTTAGAGGGTACAGGGTGGAGCAATTCACCCCTCCACTTT. It yields the protein CASSLEGTGWSNSPLHF. The gene calls are TRBV7-6 and TRBJ1-6, with a weak D call TRBD1 (6 bases). CDR1 is SGHVS, CDR2 FNYEAQ, per germline. The CDR3 runs to 17 residues. Trimming cost V 1 base and J 7 bases, with 17 bases left between them. Full variable domain (outside the CDR3, taken from reference TRBV7-6 and TRBJ1-6): GAGVSQSPRYKVTKRGQDVALRCDPISGHVSLYWYRQALGQGPEFLTYFNYEAQQDKSGLPNDRFSAERPEGSISTLTIQRTEQRDSAMYRCASSLEGTGWSNSPLHFGNGTRLTVT.

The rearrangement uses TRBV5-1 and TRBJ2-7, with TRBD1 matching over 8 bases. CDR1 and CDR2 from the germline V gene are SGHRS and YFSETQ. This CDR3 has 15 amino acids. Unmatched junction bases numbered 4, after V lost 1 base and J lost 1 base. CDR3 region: CASSLSGGLSYEQYF. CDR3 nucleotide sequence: TGCGCCAGCAGCTTGTCAGGGGGCCTATCCTACGAGCAGTACTTC.

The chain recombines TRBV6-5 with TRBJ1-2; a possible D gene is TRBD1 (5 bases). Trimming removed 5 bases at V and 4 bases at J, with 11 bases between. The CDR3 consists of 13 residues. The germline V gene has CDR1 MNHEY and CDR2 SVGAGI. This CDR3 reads CASSPQGSYGYTF. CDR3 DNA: TGTGCCAGCAGTCCCCAGGGTAGCTATGGCTACACCTTC.

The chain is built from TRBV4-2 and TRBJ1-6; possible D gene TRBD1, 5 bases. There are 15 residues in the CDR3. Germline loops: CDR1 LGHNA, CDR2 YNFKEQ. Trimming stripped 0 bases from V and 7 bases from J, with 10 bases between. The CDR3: CASSQDPGGNSPLHF. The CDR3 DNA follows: TGTGCCAGCAGCCAAGATCCTGGGGGGAATTCACCCCTCCACTTT.

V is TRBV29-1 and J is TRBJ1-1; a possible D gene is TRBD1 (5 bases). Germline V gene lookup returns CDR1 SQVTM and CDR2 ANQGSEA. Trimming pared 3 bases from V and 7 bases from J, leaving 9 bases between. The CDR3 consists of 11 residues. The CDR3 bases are TGCAGCGTTGATGGGGGGAATGAAGCTTTCTTT. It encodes CSVDGGNEAFF.

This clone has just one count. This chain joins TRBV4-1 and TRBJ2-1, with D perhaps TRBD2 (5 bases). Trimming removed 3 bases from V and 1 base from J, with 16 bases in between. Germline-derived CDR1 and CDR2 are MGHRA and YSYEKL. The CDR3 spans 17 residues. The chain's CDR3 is CASSQRGGQNSYNEQFF. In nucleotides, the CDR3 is TGCGCCAGCAGCCAGCGCGGCGGGCAAAATTCCTACAATGAGCAGTTCTTC.

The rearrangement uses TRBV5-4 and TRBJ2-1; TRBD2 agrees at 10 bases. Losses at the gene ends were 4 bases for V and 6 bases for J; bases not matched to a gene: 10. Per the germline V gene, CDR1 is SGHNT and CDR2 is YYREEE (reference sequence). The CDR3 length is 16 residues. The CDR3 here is CASSKASGGVTNEQFF. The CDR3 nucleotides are TGTGCCAGCAGCAAAGCAAGCGGGGGGGTCACCAATGAGCAGTTCTTC.

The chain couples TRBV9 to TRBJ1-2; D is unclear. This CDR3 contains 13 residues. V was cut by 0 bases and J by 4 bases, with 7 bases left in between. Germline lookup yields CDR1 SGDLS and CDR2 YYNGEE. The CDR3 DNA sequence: TGTGCCAGCAGCGTAGCACAGTCCTATGGCTACACCTTC. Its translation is CASSVAQSYGYTF.

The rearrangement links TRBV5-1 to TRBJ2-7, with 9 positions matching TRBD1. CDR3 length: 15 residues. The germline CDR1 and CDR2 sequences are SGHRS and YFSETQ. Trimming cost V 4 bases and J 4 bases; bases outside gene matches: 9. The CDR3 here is CASSPAGTGPYEQYF. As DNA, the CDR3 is TGCGCCAGCAGCCCAGCCGGGACAGGGCCATACGAGCAGTACTTC.

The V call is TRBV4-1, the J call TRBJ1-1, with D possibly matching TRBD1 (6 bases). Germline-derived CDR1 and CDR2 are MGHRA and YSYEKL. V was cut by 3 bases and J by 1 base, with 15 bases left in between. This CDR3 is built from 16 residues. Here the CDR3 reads CASSHPRGTRNTEAFF. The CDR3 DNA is TGCGCCAGCAGCCATCCCAGGGGTACGAGGAACACTGAAGCTTTCTTT.

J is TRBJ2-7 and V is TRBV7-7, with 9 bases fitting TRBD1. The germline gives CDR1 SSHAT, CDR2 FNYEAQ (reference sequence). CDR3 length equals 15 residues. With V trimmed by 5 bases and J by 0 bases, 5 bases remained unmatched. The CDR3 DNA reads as TGTGCCAGCAGCGCCGGGACAGGGCCCTCCTACGAGCAGTACTTC. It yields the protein CASSAGTGPSYEQYF. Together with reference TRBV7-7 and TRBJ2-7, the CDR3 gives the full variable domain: GAGVSQSPRYKVTKRGQDVTLRCDPISSHATLYWYQQALGQGPEFLTYFNYEAQPDKSGLPSDRFSAERPEGSISTLTIQRTEQRDSAMYRCASSAGTGPSYEQYFGPGTRLTVT.